This T cell receptor (beta chain) comes out of a study of blood T cell repertoires in COVID-19. Study context: COVID-19 samples, acute and convalescent, were from the United States, Italy and Spain. PBMCs, B-cell-depleted T cells, or T cells were the source of the cDNA or gDNA that made up the material.

Per the study methods: Amplification of reference gene primers provided the estimated nucleated cell counts. Profiled with immunoSEQ multiplex PCR; TCRdb holds only in-frame clones, not every one. V, J and clone size are taken as reported in that table, and D and trimming were inferred from the DNA itself. Of approximately 100,000 clones in the sample, roughly 80% are singletons; the top ten hold 13% to 15%. V was clipped by 2 bases and J by 8 bases; unmatched bases: 14. This CDR3 is 17 amino acids long. The germline CDR1 and CDR2 sequences are MGHRA and YSYEKL. Sequenced input: peripheral blood. This clonotype originated in a woman aged 55-75 years with acute or convalescent COVID-19. V is TRBV4-1 and J is TRBJ2-5, with 10 positions matching TRBD2. As DNA, the CDR3 is TGCGCCAGCAGCCAACTGGACATGGGACTAGCGAGCGGAACCCAGTACTTC. Encoded protein: CASSQLDMGLASGTQYF.